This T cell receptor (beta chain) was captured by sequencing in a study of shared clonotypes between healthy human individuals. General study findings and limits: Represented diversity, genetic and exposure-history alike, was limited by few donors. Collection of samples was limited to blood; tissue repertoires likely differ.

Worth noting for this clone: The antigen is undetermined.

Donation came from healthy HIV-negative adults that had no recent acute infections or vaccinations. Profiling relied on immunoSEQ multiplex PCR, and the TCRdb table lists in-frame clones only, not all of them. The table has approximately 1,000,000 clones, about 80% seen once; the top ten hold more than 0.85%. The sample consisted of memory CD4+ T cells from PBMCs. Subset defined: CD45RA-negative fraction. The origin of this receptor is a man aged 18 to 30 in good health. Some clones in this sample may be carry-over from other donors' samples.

The CDR3 DNA is TGTGCCACTACAGAACACTCTGGAAACACCATATATTTT. This gives the protein CATTEHSGNTIYF. This chain connects TRBV2 to TRBJ1-3, with D unresolved. Trimming stripped 10 bases from V and 0 bases from J, with 10 bases between. The CDR3 covers 13 residues. From germline, CDR1 is SNHLY and CDR2 FYNNEI.